The rows below give T cell receptor beta chains drawn from one sample of a study of blood T cell repertoires in COVID-19. Method: immunoSEQ multiplex PCR; TCRdb's copy keeps in-frame clones and lacks some. The sample carries over 200,000 clones, 70% to 90% recorded once. Sequenced material: peripheral blood. The receptors stem from a woman aged 45-59 years with acute or convalescent COVID-19. CDR3s include the opening cysteine and the closing phenylalanine or tryptophan. D genes are given only for firm matches. Expanded clones are given a class, and other clones once, few, many or no size at all.

d_gene: NA
abundance: NA
j_gene: TRBJ1-5
v_gene: TRBV28
CDR3aa: CASSLIRQPQHF
CDR3nt: TGTGCCAGCAGTTTAATCCGGCAGCCCCAGCATTTT

d_gene: TRBD2
abundance: NA
j_gene: TRBJ2-3
v_gene: TRBV24-1
CDR3aa: CATSEGTSGYRTDTQYF
CDR3nt: TGTGCCACCAGTGAAGGGACTAGCGGGTACCGCACAGATACGCAGTATTTT

d_gene: TRBD1
abundance: NA
j_gene: TRBJ1-3
v_gene: TRBV9
CDR3aa: CASSAGTGGSGNTIYF
CDR3nt: TGTGCCAGCAGCGCCGGGACAGGGGGCTCTGGAAACACCATATATTTT

d_gene: TRBD2
abundance: NA
j_gene: TRBJ2-1
v_gene: TRBV3-1/TRBV3-2
CDR3aa: CASSQFFRTSDNEQFF
CDR3nt: TGTGCCAGCAGCCAATTCTTTAGGACTAGCGACAATGAGCAGTTCTTC

d_gene: NA
abundance: NA
j_gene: TRBJ1-1
v_gene: TRBV19
CDR3aa: CASSGSNTEAFF
CDR3nt: TGTGCCAGTAGCGGGTCGAACACTGAAGCTTTCTTT

d_gene: NA
abundance: NA
j_gene: TRBJ2-7
v_gene: TRBV28
CDR3aa: CASSQATAIYEQYF
CDR3nt: TGTGCCAGCAGTCAAGCGACAGCCATCTACGAGCAGTACTTC

d_gene: TRBD1
abundance: NA
j_gene: TRBJ2-1
v_gene: TRBV9
CDR3aa: CASTRTGQNNEQFF
CDR3nt: TGTGCCAGCACCCGGACAGGCCAGAACAATGAGCAGTTCTTC

d_gene: TRBD1
abundance: once
j_gene: TRBJ2-3
v_gene: TRBV29-1
CDR3aa: CSVERDRGLTDTQYF
CDR3nt: TGCAGCGTTGAACGCGACAGGGGGCTGACAGATACGCAGTATTTT

d_gene: NA
abundance: NA
j_gene: TRBJ1-6
v_gene: TRBV3-1/TRBV3-2
CDR3aa: CASSQWAGNSPLHF
CDR3nt: TGTGCCAGCAGCCAGTGGGCGGGGAATTCACCCCTCCACTTT

d_gene: NA
abundance: NA
j_gene: TRBJ2-3
v_gene: TRBV6-2/TRBV6-3
CDR3aa: CASSFSVGSTDTQYF
CDR3nt: TGTGCCAGCAGTTTTAGCGTAGGGAGCACAGATACGCAGTATTTT

d_gene: NA
abundance: NA
j_gene: TRBJ2-7
v_gene: TRBV3-1/TRBV3-2
CDR3aa: CASSRRLWRTLGNYEQYF
CDR3nt: TGTGCCAGCAGCCGGAGGCTTTGGCGGACCCTCGGGAATTACGAGCAGTACTTC

d_gene: NA
abundance: NA
j_gene: TRBJ2-5
v_gene: TRBV10-3
CDR3aa: CAISETRQETQYF
CDR3nt: TGTGCCATCAGTGAGACCAGACAAGAGACCCAGTACTTC

d_gene: TRBD2
abundance: NA
j_gene: TRBJ2-5
v_gene: TRBV3-1/TRBV3-2
CDR3aa: CASMGLAEETQYF
CDR3nt: TGTGCCAGCATGGGACTAGCAGAAGAGACCCAGTACTTC

d_gene: TRBD1
abundance: NA
j_gene: TRBJ2-7
v_gene: TRBV15
CDR3aa: CATSGGRGPVYEQYF
CDR3nt: TGTGCCACCTCGGGCGGCAGGGGGCCCGTCTACGAGCAGTACTTC

d_gene: TRBD1
abundance: NA
j_gene: TRBJ1-4
v_gene: TRBV9
CDR3aa: CASSVTGGYEKLFF
CDR3nt: TGTGCCAGCAGCGTAACAGGGGGTTATGAAAAACTGTTTTTT

d_gene: NA
abundance: NA
j_gene: TRBJ2-5
v_gene: TRBV28
CDR3aa: CASSFQETQYF
CDR3nt: TGTGCCAGCAGCTTCCAAGAGACCCAGTACTTC

d_gene: TRBD1
abundance: NA
j_gene: TRBJ1-4
v_gene: TRBV30
CDR3aa: CAWSVRTGGGEKLFF
CDR3nt: TGTGCCTGGAGTGTACGGACAGGAGGGGGTGAAAAACTGTTTTTT

d_gene: NA
abundance: NA
j_gene: TRBJ1-6
v_gene: TRBV3-1/TRBV3-2
CDR3aa: CASSPRVGNSPLHF
CDR3nt: TGTGCCAGCAGCCCCAGGGTAGGCAATTCACCCCTCCACTTT

d_gene: TRBD1
abundance: NA
j_gene: TRBJ2-7
v_gene: TRBV27
CDR3aa: CASRTGLYEQYF
CDR3nt: TGTGCCAGCAGGACAGGGCTCTACGAGCAGTACTTC

d_gene: NA
abundance: NA
j_gene: TRBJ2-7
v_gene: TRBV20-1
CDR3aa: CSASMVSEQYF
CDR3nt: TGCAGTGCTAGTATGGTGAGCGAGCAGTACTTC

d_gene: NA
abundance: once
j_gene: TRBJ1-2
v_gene: TRBV3-1/TRBV3-2
CDR3aa: CASSQDWSVYGYTF
CDR3nt: TGTGCCAGCAGCCAAGATTGGTCGGTCTATGGCTACACCTTC

d_gene: TRBD2
abundance: NA
j_gene: TRBJ2-7
v_gene: TRBV6-5
CDR3aa: CASSGGYEQYF
CDR3nt: TGTGCCAGCAGCGGGGGGTACGAGCAGTACTTC

d_gene: NA
abundance: NA
j_gene: TRBJ1-4
v_gene: TRBV27
CDR3aa: CASRLVGTRTEKLFF
CDR3nt: TGTGCCAGCAGGCTAGTCGGGACAAGAACAGAAAAACTGTTTTTT

d_gene: TRBD1
abundance: NA
j_gene: TRBJ2-3
v_gene: TRBV11-2
CDR3aa: CASRLTGGITDTQYF
CDR3nt: TGTGCCAGCAGGCTGACAGGGGGCATAACAGATACGCAGTATTTT

d_gene: NA
abundance: NA
j_gene: TRBJ1-2
v_gene: TRBV12-3/TRBV12-4
CDR3aa: CASSPDSTYGYTF
CDR3nt: TGTGCCAGCAGCCCAGACAGTACCTATGGCTACACCTTC

d_gene: TRBD2
abundance: NA
j_gene: TRBJ2-5
v_gene: TRBV7-2
CDR3aa: CASSTQLATKETQYF
CDR3nt: TGTGCCAGCAGCACCCAACTAGCGACGAAAGAGACCCAGTACTTC

d_gene: NA
abundance: NA
j_gene: TRBJ2-1
v_gene: TRBV28
CDR3aa: CASSLSSGGLGNEQFF
CDR3nt: TGTGCCAGCAGTTTATCCAGCGGTGGCCTAGGGAATGAGCAGTTCTTC

d_gene: TRBD1
abundance: many
j_gene: TRBJ1-2
v_gene: TRBV19
CDR3aa: CASSHRGGYGYTF
CDR3nt: TGTGCCAGTAGCCACAGGGGGGGCTATGGCTACACCTTC

d_gene: NA
abundance: NA
j_gene: TRBJ2-7
v_gene: TRBV4-3
CDR3aa: CATDLQGVDEQYF
CDR3nt: TGCGCCACCGATTTACAGGGAGTCGACGAGCAGTACTTC

d_gene: TRBD2
abundance: NA
j_gene: TRBJ2-1
v_gene: TRBV5-4
CDR3aa: CASSLGTSGRSEQFF
CDR3nt: TGTGCCAGCAGCTTGGGGACTAGCGGGAGAAGTGAGCAGTTCTTC

d_gene: NA
abundance: once
j_gene: TRBJ1-3
v_gene: TRBV9
CDR3aa: CASSSHLGDGNTIYF
CDR3nt: TGTGCCAGCAGCTCACACCTGGGAGATGGAAACACCATATATTTT

d_gene: TRBD2
abundance: NA
j_gene: TRBJ2-3
v_gene: TRBV19
CDR3aa: CASSFGLAGLVTQYF
CDR3nt: TGTGCCAGTAGTTTCGGACTAGCGGGGCTGGTTACGCAGTATTTT

d_gene: TRBD1
abundance: NA
j_gene: TRBJ2-6
v_gene: TRBV5-1
CDR3aa: CASKRLPGQGLRGANVLTF
CDR3nt: TGCGCCAGCAAAAGGTTACCGGGACAGGGGCTACGTGGGGCCAACGTCCTGACTTTC

d_gene: NA
abundance: NA
j_gene: TRBJ2-3
v_gene: TRBV18
CDR3aa: CASSPPGGTDTQYF
CDR3nt: TGTGCCAGCTCACCACCGGGCGGCACAGATACGCAGTATTTT

d_gene: TRBD2
abundance: NA
j_gene: TRBJ2-3
v_gene: TRBV10-3
CDR3aa: CALRSGRGTDTQYF
CDR3nt: TGTGCTCTCCGAAGCGGGAGGGGCACAGATACGCAGTATTTT

d_gene: TRBD2
abundance: NA
j_gene: TRBJ2-1
v_gene: TRBV5-1
CDR3aa: CASSLVAGGPLQGNEQFF
CDR3nt: TGCGCCAGCAGCTTGGTAGCGGGAGGGCCGCTTCAGGGCAATGAGCAGTTCTTC

d_gene: NA
abundance: NA
j_gene: TRBJ1-5
v_gene: TRBV28
CDR3aa: CASRFPGDQPQHF
CDR3nt: TGTGCCAGCAGATTCCCGGGGGATCAGCCCCAGCATTTT

d_gene: TRBD1
abundance: once
j_gene: TRBJ1-4
v_gene: TRBV4-3
CDR3aa: CASSRQVTQGSSEKLFF
CDR3nt: TGCGCCAGCAGCCGACAGGTGACACAGGGGTCTAGTGAAAAACTGTTTTTT

d_gene: NA
abundance: once
j_gene: TRBJ2-3
v_gene: TRBV28
CDR3aa: CASSLPGGRADTQYF
CDR3nt: TGTGCCAGCAGTTTACCAGGGGGGCGCGCAGATACGCAGTATTTT

d_gene: NA
abundance: NA
j_gene: TRBJ1-6
v_gene: TRBV15
CDR3aa: CATSRLTGSRSPLHF
CDR3nt: TGTGCCACCAGCAGACTAACAGGGTCTAGGTCACCCCTCCACTTT

d_gene: NA
abundance: few
j_gene: TRBJ2-7
v_gene: TRBV7-3
CDR3aa: CASSLGGASYEQYF
CDR3nt: TGTGCCAGCAGCTTAGGCGGAGCCTCCTACGAGCAGTACTTC

d_gene: TRBD2
abundance: NA
j_gene: TRBJ2-1
v_gene: TRBV4-2
CDR3aa: CASSQGSLAGYNEQFF
CDR3nt: TGTGCCAGCAGCCAAGGGTCACTAGCGGGCTACAATGAGCAGTTCTTC

d_gene: TRBD1
abundance: NA
j_gene: TRBJ2-7
v_gene: TRBV10-1
CDR3aa: CASSESTGKTYEQYF
CDR3nt: TGCGCCAGCAGTGAGTCGACAGGGAAGACCTACGAGCAGTACTTC

d_gene: TRBD1
abundance: NA
j_gene: TRBJ1-2
v_gene: TRBV6-5
CDR3aa: CASSYSGQGGYGYTF
CDR3nt: TGTGCCAGCAGTTACTCCGGACAGGGCGGCTATGGCTACACCTTC

d_gene: TRBD2
abundance: NA
j_gene: TRBJ2-3
v_gene: TRBV5-1
CDR3aa: CASSLAGTSGRAFADTQYF
CDR3nt: TGCGCCAGCAGCTTGGCCGGGACTAGCGGGAGGGCCTTCGCAGATACGCAGTATTTT

d_gene: NA
abundance: NA
j_gene: TRBJ1-1
v_gene: TRBV6-2/TRBV6-3
CDR3aa: CASSYPYRVQLDTEAFF
CDR3nt: TGTGCCAGCAGTTACCCTTACAGGGTCCAGCTGGACACTGAAGCTTTCTTT

d_gene: TRBD1
abundance: NA
j_gene: TRBJ2-4
v_gene: TRBV7-8
CDR3aa: CASSPGQGKGKNIQYF
CDR3nt: TGTGCCAGCAGCCCGGGACAGGGGAAGGGCAAAAACATTCAGTACTTC

d_gene: NA
abundance: NA
j_gene: TRBJ1-1
v_gene: TRBV9
CDR3aa: CASSPSGGDHTEAFF
CDR3nt: TGTGCCAGCAGCCCGAGTGGAGGGGACCACACTGAAGCTTTCTTT

d_gene: TRBD1
abundance: NA
j_gene: TRBJ2-2
v_gene: TRBV6-5
CDR3aa: CASSRDRVVPGELFF
CDR3nt: TGTGCCAGCAGCCGAGACAGGGTCGTTCCCGGGGAGCTGTTTTTT

d_gene: NA
abundance: NA
j_gene: TRBJ1-1
v_gene: TRBV29-1
CDR3aa: CSVYIMNTEAFF
CDR3nt: TGCAGCGTTTACATTATGAACACTGAAGCTTTCTTT

d_gene: TRBD2
abundance: NA
j_gene: TRBJ2-7
v_gene: TRBV11-2
CDR3aa: CASSSGGSWFEQYF
CDR3nt: TGTGCCAGCAGCTCTGGCGGGAGCTGGTTCGAGCAGTACTTC

d_gene: NA
abundance: NA
j_gene: TRBJ2-1
v_gene: TRBV1
CDR3aa: CTSRGLAGGSRTHKNPLGGEQFF
CDR3nt: TGCACCAGCAGGGGACTAGCGGGAGGATCAAGGACCCACAAAAACCCCCTCGGGGGTGAGCAGTTCTTC

d_gene: NA
abundance: NA
j_gene: TRBJ1-3
v_gene: TRBV6-5
CDR3aa: CASSYGGALGGNTIYF
CDR3nt: TGTGCCAGCAGTTACGGCGGGGCGCTAGGTGGAAACACCATATATTTT

d_gene: NA
abundance: NA
j_gene: TRBJ1-4
v_gene: TRBV24-1
CDR3aa: CATSEPTDSATNEKLFF
CDR3nt: TGTGCCACCAGTGAACCTACTGACAGTGCAACTAATGAAAAACTGTTTTTT

d_gene: NA
abundance: NA
j_gene: TRBJ2-2
v_gene: TRBV6-2/TRBV6-3
CDR3aa: CASSSRLGQSNTGELFF
CDR3nt: TGTGCCAGCAGTTCCCGGCTGGGACAATCGAACACCGGGGAGCTGTTTTTT